This TCR beta chain is drawn from a study of T-cell reconstitution after alpha-beta-depleted transplantation in children. Points from the study as a whole: Where some patients showed high TCRbeta diversity at day 60, it came from recipient T cells and thymic progenitors that had survived. About two months after transplant, alpha-beta T cells reportedly came from several hundred expanded graft clones. It was newly produced T cells that mostly accounted for T-cell counts and diversity one year after transplant.

This CDR3 contains 13 residues. V was clipped by 6 bases and J by 5 bases; unmatched bases: 6. Looked up from germline, CDR1 is DFQATT and CDR2 is SNEGSKA (reference sequence). With respect to this clonotype: What it recognizes is unknown.

Unique molecular identifiers were incorporated when the TCRbeta library was constructed. In TCRdb, the PCR reads were re-called with MiXCR into one record per CDR3 protein. The sample consists of about 580,000 distinct CDR3 sequences, 20% to 25% of them appearing once. The source was PBMCs, mostly from graft donor cells, collected 360 days after TCRalphabeta/CD19-depleted stem cell transplant. This sequence originates from a boy in the first two years of life who had a stem cell transplant for acute myeloid leukemia, so the T cells may come from the graft donor. This chain joins TRBV20-1 and TRBJ1-4, with TRBD1 matching 7 bases. Written as DNA, the CDR3 is TGCAGTGCCAGCGGGACAGTAAATGAAAAACTGTTTTTT. It yields the protein CSASGTVNEKLFF.